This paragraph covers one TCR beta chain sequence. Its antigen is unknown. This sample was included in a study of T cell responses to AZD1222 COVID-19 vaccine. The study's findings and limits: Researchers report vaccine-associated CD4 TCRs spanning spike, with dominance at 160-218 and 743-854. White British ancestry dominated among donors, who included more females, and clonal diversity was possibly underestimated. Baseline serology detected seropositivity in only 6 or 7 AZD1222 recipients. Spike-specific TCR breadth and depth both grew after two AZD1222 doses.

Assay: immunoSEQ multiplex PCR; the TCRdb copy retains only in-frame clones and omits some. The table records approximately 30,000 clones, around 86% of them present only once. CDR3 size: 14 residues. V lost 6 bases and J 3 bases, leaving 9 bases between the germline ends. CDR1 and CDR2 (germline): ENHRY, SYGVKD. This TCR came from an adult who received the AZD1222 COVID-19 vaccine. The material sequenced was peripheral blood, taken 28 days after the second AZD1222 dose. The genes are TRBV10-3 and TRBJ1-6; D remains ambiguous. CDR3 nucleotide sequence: TGTGCCATCAGGGGATCTGGCTATAATTCACCCCTCCACTTT. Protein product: CAIRGSGYNSPLHF.